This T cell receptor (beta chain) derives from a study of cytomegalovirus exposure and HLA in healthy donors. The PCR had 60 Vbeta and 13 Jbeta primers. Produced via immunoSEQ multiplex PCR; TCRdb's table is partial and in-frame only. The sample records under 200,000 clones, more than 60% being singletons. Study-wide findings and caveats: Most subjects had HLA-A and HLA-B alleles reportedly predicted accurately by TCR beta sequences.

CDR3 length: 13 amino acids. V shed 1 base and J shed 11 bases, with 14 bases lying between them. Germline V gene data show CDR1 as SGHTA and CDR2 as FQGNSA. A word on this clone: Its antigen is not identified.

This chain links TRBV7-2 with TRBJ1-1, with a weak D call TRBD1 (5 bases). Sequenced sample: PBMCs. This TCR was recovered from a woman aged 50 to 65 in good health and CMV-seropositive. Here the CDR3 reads CASSLGVGVRAFF. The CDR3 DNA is TGTGCCAGCAGCTTAGGTGTAGGGGTACGGGCTTTCTTT.